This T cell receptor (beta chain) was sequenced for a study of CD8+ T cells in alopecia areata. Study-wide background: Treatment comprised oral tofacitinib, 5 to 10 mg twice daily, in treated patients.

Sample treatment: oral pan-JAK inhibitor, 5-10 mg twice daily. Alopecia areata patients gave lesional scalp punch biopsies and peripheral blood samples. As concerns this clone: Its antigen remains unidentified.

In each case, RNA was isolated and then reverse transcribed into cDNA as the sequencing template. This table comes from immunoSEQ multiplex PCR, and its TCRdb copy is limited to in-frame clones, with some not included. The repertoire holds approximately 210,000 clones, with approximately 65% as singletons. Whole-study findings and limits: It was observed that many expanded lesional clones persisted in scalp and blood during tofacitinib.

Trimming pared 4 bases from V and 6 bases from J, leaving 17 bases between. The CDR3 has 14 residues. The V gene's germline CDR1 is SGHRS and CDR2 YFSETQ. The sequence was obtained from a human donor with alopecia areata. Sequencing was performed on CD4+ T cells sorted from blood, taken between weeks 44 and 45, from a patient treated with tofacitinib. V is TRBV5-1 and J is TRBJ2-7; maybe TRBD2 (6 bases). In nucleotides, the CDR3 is TGCGCCAGCAGCCCCCGGGACTCGGCCGGCGAGCAGTACTTC. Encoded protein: CASSPRDSAGEQYF.